The 15 T cell receptor beta chains presented below share a single source sample, sequenced in a study of T cells in Graves' hyperthyroidism and ophthalmopathy. Amplification targeted TCR beta CDR3 regions from RNA transcripts. The TCR CDR3 was amplified in a first-round RT-PCR using the HTBI primer set. MiXCR was run by TCRdb on the multiplex PCR reads, yielding one entry per CDR3 protein. In the table there are hundreds of thousands of distinct CDR3 sequences, about 18% of which are singletons. The specimen sequenced was blood. These receptors originate from a woman under 30 with Graves' hyperthyroidism.

This clonotype has at least ten counts. This sequence joins TRBV28 and TRBJ1-2; TRBD1 aligns across 8 bases. CDR1 and CDR2 from the germline V gene are MDHEN and SYDVKM. V was clipped by 4 bases and J by 3 bases; unmatched bases: 7. This CDR3 region has 15 residues. CDR3 bases: TGTGCCAGCAGTTCTTACTGGACAGGGTACTATGGCTACACCTTC. This sequence encodes CASSSYWTGYYGYTF.

This clonotype was counted at least ten times. Here the CDR3 reads CAWTRGGAKNIQYF. The CDR3 nucleotides read TGTGCCTGGACTCGGGGGGGTGCCAAAAACATTCAGTACTTC. The V and J genes are TRBV30 and TRBJ2-4; 8 bases agree with TRBD2. The V gene's germline CDR1 is GTSNPN and CDR2 SVGIG (reference sequence). This CDR3 is built from 14 residues. The ends lost 4 bases at V and 1 base at J; junction bases unmatched: 3. The full variable domain, rest sourced from reference TRBV30 and TRBJ2-4, is SQTIHQWPATLVQPVGSPLSLECTVEGTSNPNLYWYRQAAGRGLQLLFYSVGIGQISSEVPQNLSASRPQDRQFILSSKKLLLSDSGFYLCAWTRGGAKNIQYFGAGTRLSVL.

This chain uses TRBV28 with TRBJ2-7; TRBD2 agrees at 8 bases. In germline, CDR1 is MDHEN, CDR2 SYDVKM. The CDR3 covers 14 residues. V lost 3 bases to trimming and J lost 7 bases; unmatched junction nucleotides: 8. Written as DNA, the CDR3 is TGTGCCAGCAGTTTGGCAGCGGGGGCGTGGGAGCAGTACTTC. Its translation: CASSLAAGAWEQYF.

This clonotype was detected ten times or more. The rearrangement joins TRBV20-1 to TRBJ2-5; D possibly matches TRBD1 or TRBD2 (5 bases each). This CDR3 contains 13 residues. V dropped 5 bases and J dropped 5 bases, with 15 bases sitting between them. Germline assignment: CDR1 DFQATT and CDR2 SNEGSKA (reference sequence). CDR3 protein: CSAPFPWGETQYF. DNA of the CDR3: TGCAGTGCTCCCTTCCCCTGGGGGGAGACCCAGTACTTC.

This clonotype was seen repeatedly, ten times or more. The V and J genes are TRBV27 and TRBJ1-5, with TRBD1 matching 9 bases. V shed 5 bases, J shed 2 bases, and the junction held 13 bases outside the gene matches. Germline V gene sequence: CDR1 MNHEY, CDR2 SMNVEV (reference sequence). The CDR3 runs 18 residues. The CDR3 nucleotides read TGTGCCAGCAGTCCGATGGCCGGACAGGGGATCGGCAATCAGCCCCAGCATTTT. It codes for CASSPMAGQGIGNQPQHF.

This clonotype was counted ten times or more. The chain combines TRBV5-6 with TRBJ1-1, with a weak D call TRBD1 (6 bases). This CDR3 is 15 amino acids long. CDR1 is SGHDT and CDR2 is YYEEEE in the germline V gene. The germline V and J ends were trimmed by 2 bases and 3 bases, with 14 bases remaining between them. The CDR3 DNA sequence: TGTGCCAGCAGCTTCTGGGGGCGTTTCGACACTGAAGCTTTCTTT. Amino acid sequence: CASSFWGRFDTEAFF.

This clonotype occurred many times. The chain joins TRBV6-5 to TRBJ2-2, with D perhaps matching TRBD1 or TRBD2 (6 bases each). Germline V gene lookup returns CDR1 MNHEY and CDR2 SVGAGI. The CDR3 runs to 11 residues. The V end was cut by 4 bases, the J end by 12 bases, with 9 bases between. DNA of the CDR3: TGTGCCAGCAGTTGGAGGGGGAAGCTGTTTTTT. Translated: CASSWRGKLFF.

This clonotype was seen many times. The genes are TRBV7-9 and TRBJ2-5; TRBD1 aligns across 7 bases. This CDR3 has 13 amino acids. Looked up from germline, CDR1 is SEHNR and CDR2 is FQNEAQ (reference sequence). V lost 2 bases and J lost 5; bases outside the gene matches: 2. Here the CDR3 reads CASSLLQGETQYF. DNA of the CDR3: TGTGCCAGCAGCTTACTACAGGGGGAGACCCAGTACTTC.

Comment on this clonotype: A much larger clonotype is one base distant, so this may be a read error. CDR3 loop: CPSTRDQNTGELFF. Here the CDR3 DNA reads TGTCCCAGTACCAGGGACCAGAACACCGGGGAGCTGTTTTTT. The genes are TRBV19 and TRBJ2-2; either TRBD1 or TRBD2 may fit D (5 bases each). This CDR3 comprises 14 residues. The germline CDR1 and CDR2 sequences are LNHDA and SQIVND (reference sequence).

This clonotype occurred many times. The rearrangement joins TRBV20-1 to TRBJ2-7; 10 nucleotides agree with TRBD2. CDR3 length: 15 amino acids. Germline assignment: CDR1 DFQATT and CDR2 SNEGSKA (reference sequence). V trimming: 0 bases; J trimming: 4 bases; junction bases outside the gene matches: 6. In nucleotides, the CDR3 is TGCAGTGCTAGAGAGGGAGCGGGAGGGGGTTACGAGCAGTACTTC. Amino acids: CSAREGAGGGYEQYF.

This chain connects TRBV3-1 to TRBJ2-2; no clear D gene. The germline V and J ends were trimmed by 3 bases and 8 bases, with 7 bases remaining between them. CDR1 is LGHDT, CDR2 YNNKEL, per germline (reference sequence). The CDR3 sequence is 12 residues long. CDR3 coding DNA: TGTGCCAGCAGCCATTTATCAGGGGAGCTGTTTTTT. Encoded protein: CASSHLSGELFF.

This clonotype was seen a handful of times. This chain joins TRBV7-9 and TRBJ2-5; D is uncertain. V lost 1 base, J lost 2 bases, and 14 bases lay in between. This CDR3 has 16 residues. Germline CDR1 is SEHNR and CDR2 is FQNEAQ (reference sequence). The CDR3 DNA follows: TGTGCCAGCAGCTTAGTGGGTCAGGTACTTCAAGAGACCCAGTACTTC. This codes for CASSLVGQVLQETQYF.

There are many counts of this clonotype. The gene calls are TRBV5-1 and TRBJ1-2; maybe TRBD1 (5 bases). The germline V gene encodes CDR1 SGHRS and CDR2 YFSETQ. This CDR3 has 14 residues. The germline V and J ends were trimmed by 6 bases and 2 bases, with 14 bases remaining between them. CDR3 bases: TGCGCCAGCACCGAGACAGACTACAACTATGGCTACACCTTC. This sequence encodes CASTETDYNYGYTF.

This clonotype was observed at least ten times. J is TRBJ1-5 and V is TRBV7-6, with D possibly TRBD1 on 5 matching bases. Germline V lookup: CDR1 SGHVS, CDR2 FNYEAQ. This CDR3 spans 15 amino acids. V was pared by 5 bases and J by 4 bases, with 15 bases between. CDR3: CASSALPGGNQPQHF. The CDR3 DNA follows: TGTGCCAGCAGCGCCCTTCCGGGGGGGAATCAGCCCCAGCATTTT.

This clonotype was counted ten times or more. Here the CDR3 DNA reads TGTGCCAGCAGCCAAGATTTGGGACATAGTGAGCAGTACTTC. Amino acids: CASSQDLGHSEQYF. V gene TRBV4-2 combines with J gene TRBJ2-7, with D tentatively TRBD1 (6 bases). Germline V CDR1 and CDR2: LGHNA, YNFKEQ. The length of the CDR3 is 14 residues. Trimming took off 0 bases at V and 7 bases at J, with 13 bases between the two ends.